What follows describes a single TCR beta chain. This entry comes from a study of blood T cell repertoires in COVID-19. Some clones are missing from TCRdb's copy, which holds only in-frame ones; the method was immunoSEQ multiplex PCR. The profile shows more than 55,000 clones, 85% to 90% of them singletons. Germline V gene lookup returns CDR1 SGHNT and CDR2 YYREEE (reference sequence). This CDR3 region has 15 residues. Unmatched junction bases numbered 7, after V lost 4 bases and J lost 4 bases. This TCR derives from a man aged 55 to 69 with acute or convalescent COVID-19. Material for sequencing was peripheral blood. The chain couples TRBV5-4 to TRBJ1-1; 10 bases are a match to TRBD1. Here the CDR3 reads CASSSDRGLGTEAFF. CDR3 bases: TGTGCCAGCAGCAGCGACAGGGGGCTTGGCACTGAAGCTTTCTTT. Combining the CDR3 with reference TRBV5-4 and TRBJ1-1 gives the whole variable domain ETGVTQSPTHLIKTRGQQVTLRCSSQSGHNTVSWYQQALGQGPQFIFQYYREEENGRGNFPPRFSGLQFPNYSSELNVNALELDDSALYLCASSSDRGLGTEAFFGQGTRLTVV.